The 18 T cell receptor beta chains below were found in one sample sequenced in a study of T cell repertoires in cytomegalovirus infection. One entry per CDR3 protein results from TCRdb running MiXCR on the reads. The profile shows fewer than 200,000 distinct CDR3 sequences, approximately 15% of them singletons. The sequencing sample was made of PBMCs. These receptors were obtained from a human donor in good health (CMV status not recorded). Some clones in this sample may be carry-over from other donors' samples.

Many counts were recorded for this clonotype. The chain employs TRBV2 and TRBJ1-4; D is ambiguous. Germline-derived CDR1 and CDR2 are SNHLY and FYNNEI. Trimming stripped 3 bases from V and 0 bases from J, with 8 bases between. CDR3 length: 15 amino acids. CDR3 protein: CASSDFGTTNEKLFF. The CDR3, as DNA: TGTGCCAGCAGTGATTTCGGTACAACTAATGAAAAACTGTTTTTT.

This rearrangement joins TRBV27 to TRBJ2-1; D is tentatively TRBD1 or TRBD2 (5 bases each). Germline loops: CDR1 MNHEY, CDR2 SMNVEV (reference sequence). V lost 0 bases and J 6 bases, leaving 18 bases between the germline ends. This CDR3 is 17 amino acids long. The CDR3 protein is CASSLSGGGAGGNEQFF. The CDR3 DNA sequence: TGTGCCAGCAGTTTATCGGGCGGTGGGGCCGGAGGCAATGAGCAGTTCTTC.

This clonotype came up many times. This chain connects TRBV19 to TRBJ2-3; 7 bases agree with TRBD1. The length of the CDR3 is 14 residues. CDR1 is LNHDA, CDR2 SQIVND, per germline (reference sequence). The V gene end was trimmed by 9 bases and the J gene end by 1 base; junction bases not matched to a gene: 7. The CDR3 sequence: CASTSGQGTDTQYF. Here the CDR3 DNA reads TGTGCCAGCACCTCCGGACAGGGCACAGATACGCAGTATTTT.

This clonotype was observed many times. This chain connects TRBV29-1 to TRBJ1-1; D not certain. The germline V and J ends were trimmed by 5 bases and 9 bases, with 10 bases remaining between them. The CDR3 is 10 amino acids. Germline V lookup: CDR1 SQVTM, CDR2 ANQGSEA. CDR3 in DNA: TGCAGCGTTCAGAAGACACAAGCTTTCTTT. Translated: CSVQKTQAFF.

The J gene is TRBJ2-5, the V gene TRBV20-1, with D perhaps TRBD2 (6 bases). Trimming took 3 bases from V and 1 from J, leaving 15 bases between them. The CDR3 runs 15 residues. The germline V gene has CDR1 DFQATT and CDR2 SNEGSKA (reference sequence). This CDR3 reads CSARDLRDFQETQYF. CDR3 coding DNA: TGCAGTGCTAGGGACTTACGGGACTTCCAAGAGACCCAGTACTTC.

As concerns this clonotype: Since the CDR3 does not end with the conserved phenylalanine or tryptophan, this likely comes from a read error. This chain connects TRBV5-1 to TRBJ1-2; no firm D call. CDR3 size: 16 residues. The germline V and J ends were trimmed by 0 bases and 6 bases, with 18 bases remaining between them. Germline V gene sequence: CDR1 SGHRS, CDR2 YFSETQ. Here the CDR3 DNA reads TGCGCCAGCAGCTTGGCCCCTGAGGAGATGCGGCATGGCTACACCGTC. As protein: CASSLAPEEMRHGYTV.

This clonotype was detected a few times. The J gene is TRBJ2-3, the V gene TRBV18, with D possibly matching TRBD1 (6 bases). The ends were cut back, 2 bases at V and 2 bases at J, with 14 bases in the middle. CDR1 and CDR2 (germline): KGHSH, LQKENI. This CDR3 is 16 amino acids long. CDR3 coding DNA: TGTGCCAGCTCACCATACAGACAGGAGACCACAGATACGCAGTATTTT. Amino acids: CASSPYRQETTDTQYF.

The chain carries TRBV29-1 and TRBJ2-2, with D perhaps TRBD1 or TRBD2 (5 bases each). V lost 6 bases to trimming and J lost 4 bases, with 21 bases between them. This CDR3 spans 16 amino acids. Per the germline V gene, CDR1 is SQVTM and CDR2 is ANQGSEA. CDR3 DNA: TGCAGCGTCCCGGGGCCCGGGACCTCGGGCACCGGGGAGCTGTTTTTT. Its protein is CSVPGPGTSGTGELFF.

The rearrangement uses TRBV15 and TRBJ1-4; a weak D match, TRBD1 (6 bases). The CDR3 is 16 amino acids. The V gene lost 0 bases and the J gene lost 4 bases, with 12 bases spanning the gap. Germline-derived CDR1 and CDR2 are LNHNV and YYDKDF (reference sequence). The CDR3 loop reads CATSRERDTSNEKLFF. The CDR3 bases are TGTGCCACCAGCAGAGAAAGGGACACCAGTAATGAAAAACTGTTTTTT. Full variable domain (rest looked up from reference TRBV15 and TRBJ1-4): DAMVIQNPRYQVTQFGKPVTLSCSQTLNHNVMYWYQQKSSQAPKLLFHYYDKDFNNEADTPDNFQSRRPNTSFCFLDIRSPGLGDTAMYLCATSRERDTSNEKLFFGSGTQLSVL.

This chain links TRBV3-1 with TRBJ2-5, with no clear D. V was cut by 5 bases and J by 12 bases, with 16 bases left in between. Germline loops: CDR1 LGHDT, CDR2 YNNKEL (reference sequence). The CDR3 is 12 residues long. The CDR3 DNA reads as TGTGCCAGCAGCGGCCTGTTTGCTTCCAAGTACTTC. This sequence encodes CASSGLFASKYF.

There are many counts of this clonotype. This chain uses TRBV7-2 with TRBJ2-3; D may be TRBD1 (5 bases). Germline CDR1 is SGHTA and CDR2 is FQGNSA. The length of the CDR3 is 14 residues. Trimming removed 5 bases from V and 2 bases from J, with 11 bases in between. The CDR3 reads CASSLGANTDTQYF. In nucleotides, the CDR3 is TGTGCCAGCAGCCTAGGGGCGAACACAGATACGCAGTATTTT.

This clonotype was counted between two and nine times. The chain recombines TRBV5-1 with TRBJ1-1, with D unresolved. V shed 2 bases and J shed 5 bases, with 16 bases lying between them. CDR3 size: 15 residues. CDR1 and CDR2 from the germline V gene are SGHRS and YFSETQ. In DNA form, the CDR3 reads TGCGCCAGCAGCTTCAAGGACCGAATACTAACTGAAGCTTTCTTT. Translating it yields CASSFKDRILTEAFF.

This clonotype appeared many times. This chain uses TRBV7-2 with TRBJ2-3; unclear D gene. This CDR3 region has 12 residues. CDR1 is SGHTA and CDR2 is FQGNSA in the germline V gene. Trimming removed 5 bases at V and 2 bases at J, with 5 bases between. CDR3 loop: CASSALTDTQYF. The CDR3 DNA reads as TGTGCCAGCAGCGCCCTCACAGATACGCAGTATTTT.

This clonotype showed up many times. The chain joins TRBV7-2 to TRBJ2-7; D perhaps matches TRBD2 (6 bases). The V gene lost 4 bases and the J gene lost 4 bases, with 17 bases spanning the gap. Per the germline V gene, CDR1 is SGHTA and CDR2 is FQGNSA. This CDR3 contains 15 residues. The DNA for the CDR3 is TGTGCCAGCAGCTCCGGGACTCTAACGAGGTACGAGCAGTACTTC. It translates to CASSSGTLTRYEQYF.

The rearrangement joins TRBV12-5 to TRBJ1-1, with a tentative D call TRBD1 (6 bases). V lost 5 bases and J lost 3, with 10 bases in between. The germline CDR1 and CDR2 sequences are LGHNT and FRNRAP. CDR3 length: 13 residues. CDR3 DNA: TGTGCTAGTGGTGCAGGGGAACACACTGAAGCTTTCTTT. This translates into CASGAGEHTEAFF.

This clonotype was seen ten or more times. This chain connects TRBV7-3 to TRBJ2-3; D remains ambiguous. Trimming took off 8 bases at V and 1 base at J, with 10 bases between the two ends. The germline CDR1 and CDR2 sequences are SGHTA and FQGTGA. This CDR3 has 13 amino acids. The CDR3: CASGPPGTDTQYF. CDR3 sequence (DNA): TGTGCCAGCGGACCCCCGGGCACAGATACGCAGTATTTT.

This clonotype was detected many times. The V and J genes are TRBV6-2 or TRBV6-3 and TRBJ2-5; D perhaps matches TRBD1 (6 bases). Germline loops: CDR1 MNHEY, CDR2 SVGEGT. The CDR3 contains 14 residues. V was trimmed by 6 bases and J by 7 bases, leaving 18 bases between them. The CDR3 DNA reads TGTGCCAGCAGCCCGGACAGATTGAGGAGGACCCAGTACTTC. Its protein product is CASSPDRLRRTQYF.

This clonotype turned up a few times. V gene TRBV20-1 combines with J gene TRBJ1-2; maybe TRBD1 (6 bases). The CDR3 consists of 15 residues. V shed 6 bases and J shed 0 bases, with 17 bases lying between them. Germline-derived CDR1 and CDR2 are DFQATT and SNEGSKA (reference sequence). The CDR3 DNA sequence: TGCAGTGCCCGAAGGACAGTTCGAGCTAACTATGGCTACACCTTC. It is translated as CSARRTVRANYGYTF.